The 27 T cell receptor beta chains reported below all come from one sample, sequenced in a study of blood T cell repertoires in COVID-19. The repertoire was sequenced with immunoSEQ multiplex PCR; TCRdb's copy has only in-frame clones and lacks some. This sample has a few hundred thousand clones, with 85% found just once. Specimen: PBMCs or T cells enriched from blood (not recorded which). All receptors come from a man aged 40-55 years who had recovered from COVID-19.

The J gene is TRBJ1-5, the V gene TRBV29-1; 8 bases are shared with TRBD1. V shed 6 bases and J 12 bases; nucleotides not matched to a gene: 16. The CDR3 has 14 residues. Germline V gives CDR1 SQVTM, CDR2 ANQGSEA. CDR3 DNA: TGCAGCGTGAACTGGACAGGGATTTTTCGAGGCCAGCATTTT. Protein product: CSVNWTGIFRGQHF.

This clone was detected a few times. This chain connects TRBV5-3 to TRBJ1-3; D ambiguous. TRBV5-3 is an open reading frame, and its role is uncertain. The CDR3 is 20 residues long. V lost 3 bases to trimming and J lost 4 bases, with 29 bases between them. CDR3 DNA: TGTGCCAGAAGCTGGCCGATACAGAGAGGGCCTAAATGGCGGGGAAACACCATATATTTT. It codes for CARSWPIQRGPKWRGNTIYF.

The chain recombines TRBV7-2 with TRBJ1-5, with D perhaps matching TRBD1 (5 bases). The CDR3 loop spans 15 amino acids. Germline V gene data show CDR1 as SGHTA and CDR2 as FQGNSA. The V end was cut by 6 bases, the J end by 9 bases, with 21 bases between. The CDR3 region is CASSAGGITVGPQHF. In DNA, the CDR3 is TGTGCCAGCAGTGCGGGGGGGATCACTGTAGGGCCCCAGCATTTT.

This chain links TRBV28 with TRBJ1-5, with TRBD1 as a possible D gene (6 bases). CDR3 size: 17 residues. CDR1 is MDHEN, CDR2 SYDVKM, per germline. Trimming cost V 5 bases and J 0 bases, with 17 bases left between them. The CDR3 DNA is TGTGCCAGCAGTACAACCCGACAGGCGCCTAGCAATCAGCCCCAGCATTTT. This gives the protein CASSTTRQAPSNQPQHF. Full variable domain (outside the CDR3, taken from reference TRBV28 and TRBJ1-5): DVKVTQSSRYLVKRTGEKVFLECVQDMDHENMFWYRQDPGLGLRLIYFSYDVKMKEKGDIPEGYSVSREKKERFSLILESASTNQTSMYLCASSTTRQAPSNQPQHFGDGTRLSIL.

This CDR3 is CASSEPRGRRDTGELFF. CDR3 sequence (DNA): TGTGCCAGCAGCGAGCCCCGCGGGAGGCGGGACACCGGGGAGCTGTTTTTT. V and J are TRBV9 and TRBJ2-2; 8 nucleotides align to TRBD2. The CDR3 consists of 17 residues. The germline CDR1 and CDR2 sequences are SGDLS and YYNGEE. V trimming: 3 bases; J trimming: 3 bases; junction bases outside the gene matches: 10.

This clone was detected a few times. This chain uses TRBV18 with TRBJ1-1; 8 bases line up with TRBD1. CDR1 and CDR2 from the germline V gene are KGHSH and LQKENI. Trimming took 2 bases from V and 1 from J; bases not matched to a gene: 9. The CDR3 extends over 17 amino acids. The CDR3 here is CASSPTRGHVGNTEAFF. For the CDR3, the DNA is TGTGCCAGCTCACCAACCAGGGGGCACGTAGGGAACACTGAAGCTTTCTTT.

This rearrangement joins TRBV5-5 to TRBJ2-2, with 11 positions matching TRBD2. V lost 4 bases to trimming and J lost 5 bases; unmatched junction nucleotides: 4. Germline V gene lookup returns CDR1 SGHKS and CDR2 YYEKEE (reference sequence). The CDR3 sequence is 15 residues long. Here the CDR3 reads CASSPWTSGTGELFF. CDR3 nucleotides: TGTGCCAGCAGCCCCTGGACTAGCGGGACCGGGGAGCTGTTTTTT.

This clone was detected once. The CDR3 is CSVEYGAGLKETQYF. The CDR3 DNA follows: TGCAGCGTTGAGTATGGGGCAGGTCTTAAGGAGACCCAGTACTTC. The chain couples TRBV29-1 to TRBJ2-5, with D possibly TRBD1 on 5 matching bases. Trimming cost V 3 bases and J 5 bases, with 19 bases left between them. The length of the CDR3 is 15 residues. CDR1 SQVTM and CDR2 ANQGSEA come from the germline V gene.

This clone was counted a few times. The rearrangement uses TRBV19 and TRBJ1-4, with TRBD1 as a possible D gene (5 bases). This CDR3 region has 15 residues. Germline CDR1 is LNHDA and CDR2 is SQIVND (reference sequence). V lost 4 bases to trimming and J lost 0 bases, with 9 bases between them. The CDR3 sequence: CASSTQGATNEKLFF. In nucleotides, the CDR3 is TGTGCCAGTAGTACTCAGGGTGCAACTAATGAAAAACTGTTTTTT. Full variable domain (outside the CDR3, taken from reference TRBV19 and TRBJ1-4): DGGITQSPKYLFRKEGQNVTLSCEQNLNHDAMYWYRQDPGQGLRLIYYSQIVNDFQKGDIAEGYSVSREKKESFPLTVTSAQKNPTAFYLCASSTQGATNEKLFFGSGTQLSVL.

This chain joins TRBV7-8 and TRBJ2-5; D is unclear. In germline, CDR1 is SGHVS, CDR2 FQNEAQ. The V and J ends lost 5 bases and 4 bases respectively, with 11 bases between them. The CDR3 consists of 13 residues. Here the CDR3 DNA reads TGTGCCAGCAGCCCACGCCTGAGAGAGACCCAGTACTTC. This gives the protein CASSPRLRETQYF.

The V and J genes are TRBV29-1 and TRBJ2-1; D is possibly TRBD2 (5 bases). The germline CDR1 and CDR2 sequences are SQVTM and ANQGSEA. Trimming cost V 3 bases and J 4 bases, with 13 bases left between them. The CDR3 is 14 amino acids. The CDR3 here is CSVEAGQAYNEQFF. The CDR3 region has the DNA TGCAGCGTTGAGGCGGGCCAAGCTTACAATGAGCAGTTCTTC.

V is TRBV19 and J is TRBJ2-3; no clear D. The CDR3 covers 13 residues. Germline V CDR1 and CDR2: LNHDA, SQIVND (reference sequence). V was trimmed by 4 bases and J by 1 base, leaving 6 bases between them. The CDR3 loop reads CASSRSGTDTQYF. The CDR3, as DNA: TGTGCCAGTAGTAGGTCAGGCACAGATACGCAGTATTTT.

The chain has TRBV25-1 and TRBJ2-2; the D gene is possibly TRBD2 (6 bases). The CDR3 contains 13 residues. In germline, CDR1 is MGHDK, CDR2 SYGVNS. V was pared by 6 bases and J by 7 bases, with 12 bases between. Written as DNA, the CDR3 is TGTGCCAGCAGAACGGGGGTTGGCGGGGAGCTGTTTTTT. Translating gives CASRTGVGGELFF.

This clone occurred a few times. The chain recombines TRBV5-1 with TRBJ2-3, with D tentatively TRBD2 (6 bases). Germline V gene data show CDR1 as SGHRS and CDR2 as YFSETQ. Trimming shortened V by 0 bases and J by 4 bases, and 9 bases separated the two germline ends. The CDR3 covers 14 residues. The CDR3 sequence is CASSLEVAADTQYF. CDR3 nucleotides: TGCGCCAGCAGCTTGGAAGTAGCGGCAGATACGCAGTATTTT.

The sample holds one count of this clone. V usage is TRBV4-3 and J usage is TRBJ2-1; no clear D. Trimming pared 3 bases from V and 13 bases from J, leaving 16 bases between. The CDR3 is made up of 13 amino acids. Germline CDR1 and CDR2: LGHNA and YSLEER. CDR3: CASSQVPPPYQFF. As DNA, the CDR3 is TGCGCCAGCAGCCAGGTACCCCCGCCCTACCAGTTCTTC.

V and J are TRBV7-3 and TRBJ2-3; 10 bases agree with TRBD1. Germline V lookup: CDR1 SGHTA, CDR2 FQGTGA. Trimming took 1 base from V and 2 from J; bases not matched to a gene: 15. The CDR3 consists of 20 residues. The CDR3 region is CASSLNPWTGGNRITDTQYF. The CDR3 bases are TGTGCCAGCAGCTTAAATCCCTGGACAGGGGGTAACCGTATCACAGATACGCAGTATTTT.

This chain uses TRBV5-1 with TRBJ2-7, with D possibly matching TRBD2 (6 bases). Germline loops: CDR1 SGHRS, CDR2 YFSETQ. V was trimmed by 0 bases and J by 4 bases, leaving 17 bases between them. The CDR3 is 16 amino acids. CDR3 DNA sequence: TGCGCCAGCAGCTTGGTAGGAGCGGGCCCCTCGTACGAGCAGTACTTC. Protein sequence: CASSLVGAGPSYEQYF.

This clone was detected only once. The J gene is TRBJ2-7, the V gene TRBV6-5; D may be TRBD2 (6 bases). Trimming stripped 0 bases from V and 3 bases from J, with 12 bases between. The germline V gene encodes CDR1 MNHEY and CDR2 SVGAGI. The CDR3 sequence is 15 residues long. The CDR3: CASSYSNAGIYEQYF. For the CDR3, the DNA is TGTGCCAGCAGTTACTCGAACGCGGGAATCTACGAGCAGTACTTC.

This chain connects TRBV11-2 to TRBJ2-7; D perhaps matches TRBD1 (6 bases). The ends were cut back, 0 bases at V and 2 bases at J, with 8 bases in the middle. Germline CDR1 and CDR2: SGHAT and FQNNGV. The CDR3 extends over 14 amino acids. The CDR3 here is CASSLEAGAYEQYF. CDR3 sequence (DNA): TGTGCCAGCAGCTTAGAGGCAGGGGCCTACGAGCAGTACTTC.

The chain links TRBV28 to TRBJ1-1; D possibly corresponds to TRBD1 (5 bases). V lost 6 bases to trimming and J lost 1 base, with 18 bases between them. The CDR3 extends over 16 amino acids. CDR1 MDHEN and CDR2 SYDVKM come from the germline V gene. This CDR3 is CASRITGGSGNTEAFF. The DNA for the CDR3 is TGTGCCAGCAGGATCACCGGGGGTTCGGGGAACACTGAAGCTTTCTTT.

This chain joins TRBV2 and TRBJ2-1, with 7 bases identical to TRBD2. V trimming: 5 bases; J trimming: 8 bases; junction bases outside the gene matches: 9. The germline V gene has CDR1 SNHLY and CDR2 FYNNEI. This CDR3 region has 14 residues. CDR3 in DNA: TGTGCCAGCAGTAAACGACTAGCTTCCGATGAGCAGTTCTTC. This sequence encodes CASSKRLASDEQFF.

The rearrangement joins TRBV5-1 to TRBJ2-7, with 7 bases matching TRBD2. The germline gives CDR1 SGHRS, CDR2 YFSETQ. The CDR3 extends over 20 amino acids. V gave up 0 bases and J gave up 1 base; unmatched junction bases: 19. CDR3 coding DNA: TGCGCCAGCAGCTTGGTACCCCCGGGGCCAGGGAGGGAGTGGTCCTACGAGCAGTACTTC. It is translated as CASSLVPPGPGREWSYEQYF.

V is TRBV9 and J is TRBJ2-1, with TRBD1 matching over 11 bases. Germline values: CDR1 SGDLS, CDR2 YYNGEE. Trimming cost V 3 bases and J 5 bases; bases outside gene matches: 7. CDR3 length: 16 amino acids. CDR3 region: CASSASGQGANNEQFF. CDR3 bases: TGTGCCAGCAGCGCGAGCGGACAGGGGGCCAACAATGAGCAGTTCTTC. Drawing the rest from reference TRBV9 and TRBJ2-1, the complete variable domain is DSGVTQTPKHLITATGQRVTLRCSPRSGDLSVYWYQQSLDQGLQFLIQYYNGEERAKGNILERFSAQQFPDLHSELNLSSLELGDSALYFCASSASGQGANNEQFFGPGTRLTVL.

The gene calls are TRBV6-5 and TRBJ1-2, with unresolved D. The CDR3 runs 14 residues. Trimming took 7 bases from V and 4 from J, leaving 16 bases between them. Germline CDR1 MNHEY, CDR2 SVGAGI. The CDR3 DNA sequence: TGTGCCAGCAAGGAAGGAGGGCCGGTCTATGGCTACACCTTC. Its translation: CASKEGGPVYGYTF.

The V gene is TRBV4-1, the J gene TRBJ2-1; D ambiguous. This CDR3 comprises 12 residues. From germline, CDR1 is MGHRA and CDR2 YSYEKL. V was shortened by 4 bases and J by 5 bases, with 6 bases between the two germline ends. The CDR3 sequence: CASSLNHNEQFF. The CDR3 DNA follows: TGCGCCAGCAGCCTCAATCACAATGAGCAGTTCTTC.

The chain has TRBV9 and TRBJ1-3, with a tentative D call TRBD1 (5 bases). Trimming removed 3 bases at V and 2 bases at J, with 12 bases between. This CDR3 comprises 15 residues. In germline, CDR1 is SGDLS, CDR2 YYNGEE. CDR3 coding DNA: TGTGCCAGCAGCGCTACAGGCAGCCCTGGAAACACCATATATTTT. It is translated as CASSATGSPGNTIYF.

The chain has TRBV4-1 and TRBJ2-3, with 10 bases aligning to TRBD1. Germline lookup yields CDR1 MGHRA and CDR2 YSYEKL. This CDR3 has 16 residues. V lost 2 bases, J lost 3 bases, and 5 bases stayed unmatched. CDR3 protein: CASSQFDRGQTDTQYF. CDR3 DNA sequence: TGCGCCAGCAGCCAATTTGACAGGGGGCAGACAGATACGCAGTATTTT.